The sequence of this T cell receptor (beta chain) was determined in a study of cytomegalovirus exposure and HLA in healthy donors. Background on the study: Earlier, about 180 million T cells were analyzed, and 95 million to 140 million unique TCR beta sequences were found among them. Some 90 million unique TCRs from HLA-typed donors were held in an early data release.

Healthy donors of bone marrow made up the group. There are 17 residues in the CDR3. The study ran its PCR with 60 Vbeta and 13 Jbeta primers. The method was immunoSEQ multiplex PCR; TCRdb's version includes in-frame clones alone and lacks a portion of them. The data show about 200,000 clones, 70% to 80% seen once. The material sequenced was PBMCs. The chain links TRBV21-1 to TRBJ2-1; the table's TRBD1 call for D was not verified on the DNA. TRBV21-1 is an annotated pseudogene. The clonotype originates from a woman in her forties or fifties in good health and CMV-seronegative. The CDR3 DNA sequence: TGTGCCAGCAGCAAAGAGACCAGACAGGGGGCGAGGAATGAGCAGTTCTTC. Its translation: CASSKETRQGARNEQFF.